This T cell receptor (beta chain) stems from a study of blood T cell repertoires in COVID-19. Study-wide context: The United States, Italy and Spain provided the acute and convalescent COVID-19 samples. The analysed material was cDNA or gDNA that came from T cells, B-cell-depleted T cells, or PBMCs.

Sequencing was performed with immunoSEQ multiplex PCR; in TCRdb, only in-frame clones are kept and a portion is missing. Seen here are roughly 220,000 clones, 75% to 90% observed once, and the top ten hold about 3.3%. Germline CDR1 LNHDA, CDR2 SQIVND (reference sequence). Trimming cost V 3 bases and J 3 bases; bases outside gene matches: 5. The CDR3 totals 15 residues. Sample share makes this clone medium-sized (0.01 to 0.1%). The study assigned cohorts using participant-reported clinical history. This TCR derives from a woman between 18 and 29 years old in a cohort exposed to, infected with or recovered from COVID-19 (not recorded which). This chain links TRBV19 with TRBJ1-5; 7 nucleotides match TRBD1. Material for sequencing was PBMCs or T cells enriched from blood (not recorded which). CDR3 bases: TGTGCCAGTAGTATTGGGACAGAGATCAATCAGCCCCAGCATTTT. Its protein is CASSIGTEINQPQHF.